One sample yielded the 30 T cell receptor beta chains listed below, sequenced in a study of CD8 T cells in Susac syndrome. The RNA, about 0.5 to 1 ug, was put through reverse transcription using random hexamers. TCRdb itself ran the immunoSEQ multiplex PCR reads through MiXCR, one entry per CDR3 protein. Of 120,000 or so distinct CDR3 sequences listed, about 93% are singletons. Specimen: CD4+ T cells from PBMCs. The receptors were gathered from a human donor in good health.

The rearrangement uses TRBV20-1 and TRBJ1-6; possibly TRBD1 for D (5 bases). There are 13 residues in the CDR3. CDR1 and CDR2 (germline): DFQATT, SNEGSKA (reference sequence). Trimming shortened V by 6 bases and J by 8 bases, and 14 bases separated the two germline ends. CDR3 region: CSATGQGDSPLHF. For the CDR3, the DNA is TGCAGTGCCACGGGGCAGGGTGATTCACCCCTCCACTTT.

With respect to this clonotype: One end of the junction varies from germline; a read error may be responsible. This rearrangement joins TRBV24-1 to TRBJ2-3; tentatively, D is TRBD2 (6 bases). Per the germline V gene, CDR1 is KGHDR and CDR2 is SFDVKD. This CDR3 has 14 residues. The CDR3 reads CATRGSGSKDTQYF. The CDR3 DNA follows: TGTGCCACCCGGGGGTCCGGGAGCAAAGATACGCAGTATTTT.

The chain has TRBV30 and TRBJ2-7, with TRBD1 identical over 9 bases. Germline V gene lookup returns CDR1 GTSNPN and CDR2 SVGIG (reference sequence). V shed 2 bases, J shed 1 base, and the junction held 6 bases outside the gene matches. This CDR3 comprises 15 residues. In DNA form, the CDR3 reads TGTGCCTGGAGTTCCGGGACAGGGAGTTCCTACGAGCAGTACTTC. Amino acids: CAWSSGTGSSYEQYF. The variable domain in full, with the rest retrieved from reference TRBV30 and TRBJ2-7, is SQTIHQWPATLVQPVGSPLSLECTVEGTSNPNLYWYRQAAGRGLQLLFYSVGIGQISSEVPQNLSASRPQDRQFILSSKKLLLSDSGFYLCAWSSGTGSSYEQYFGPGTRLTVT.

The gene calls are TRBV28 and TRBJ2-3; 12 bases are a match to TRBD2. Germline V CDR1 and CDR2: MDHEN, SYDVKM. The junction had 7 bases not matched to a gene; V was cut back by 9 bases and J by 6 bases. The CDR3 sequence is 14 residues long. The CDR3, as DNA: TGTGCCAGTCAGACTAGCGGGAGTCGGGATACGCAGTATTTT. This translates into CASQTSGSRDTQYF. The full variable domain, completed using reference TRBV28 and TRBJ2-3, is DVKVTQSSRYLVKRTGEKVFLECVQDMDHENMFWYRQDPGLGLRLIYFSYDVKMKEKGDIPEGYSVSREKKERFSLILESASTNQTSMYLCASQTSGSRDTQYFGPGTRLTVL.

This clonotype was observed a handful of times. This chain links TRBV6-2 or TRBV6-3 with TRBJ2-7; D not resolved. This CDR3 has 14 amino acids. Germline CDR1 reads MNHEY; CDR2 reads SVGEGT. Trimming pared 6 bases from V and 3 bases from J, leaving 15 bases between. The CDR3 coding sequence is TGTGCCAGCAGAATAAGACAAATCATCTACGAGCAGTACTTC. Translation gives CASRIRQIIYEQYF.

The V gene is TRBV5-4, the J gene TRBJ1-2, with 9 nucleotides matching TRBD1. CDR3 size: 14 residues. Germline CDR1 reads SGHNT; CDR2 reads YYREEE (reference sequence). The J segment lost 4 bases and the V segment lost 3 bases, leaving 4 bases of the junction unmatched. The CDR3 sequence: CASSWDRVGYGYTF. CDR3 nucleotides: TGTGCCAGCAGCTGGGACAGGGTAGGCTATGGCTACACCTTC.

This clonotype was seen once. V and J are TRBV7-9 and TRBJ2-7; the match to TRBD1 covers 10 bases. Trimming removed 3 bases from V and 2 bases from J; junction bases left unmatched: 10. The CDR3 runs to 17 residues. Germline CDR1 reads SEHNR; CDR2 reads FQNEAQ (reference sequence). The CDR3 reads CASSFLPGQGGTYEQYF. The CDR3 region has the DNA TGTGCCAGCAGCTTTTTACCTGGACAGGGGGGGACCTACGAGCAGTACTTC.

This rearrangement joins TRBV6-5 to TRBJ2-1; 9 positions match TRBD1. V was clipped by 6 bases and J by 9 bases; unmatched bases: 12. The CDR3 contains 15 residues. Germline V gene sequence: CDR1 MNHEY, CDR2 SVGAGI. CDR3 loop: CASSFTGGARGEQFF. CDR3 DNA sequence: TGTGCCAGCAGCTTCACAGGGGGCGCAAGGGGTGAGCAGTTCTTC.

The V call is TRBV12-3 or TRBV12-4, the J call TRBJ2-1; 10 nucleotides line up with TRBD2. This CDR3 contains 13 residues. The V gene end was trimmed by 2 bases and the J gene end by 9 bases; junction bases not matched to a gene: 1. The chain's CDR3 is CASSLWTSGEQFF. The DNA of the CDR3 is TGTGCCAGCAGTTTATGGACTAGCGGTGAGCAGTTCTTC.

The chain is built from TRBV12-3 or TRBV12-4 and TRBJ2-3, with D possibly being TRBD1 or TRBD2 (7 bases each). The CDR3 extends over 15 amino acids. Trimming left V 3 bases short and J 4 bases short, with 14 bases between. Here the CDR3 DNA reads TGTGCCAGCAGTTTGGCGCAGGGGGGGGCAGATACGCAGTATTTT. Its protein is CASSLAQGGADTQYF.

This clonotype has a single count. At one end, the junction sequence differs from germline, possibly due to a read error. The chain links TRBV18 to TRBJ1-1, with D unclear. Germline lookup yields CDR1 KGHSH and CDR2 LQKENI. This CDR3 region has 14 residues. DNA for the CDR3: TGTGCCAGCTCACCAAATACGGGGAACCCTGAAGCTTTCTTT. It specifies CASSPNTGNPEAFF.

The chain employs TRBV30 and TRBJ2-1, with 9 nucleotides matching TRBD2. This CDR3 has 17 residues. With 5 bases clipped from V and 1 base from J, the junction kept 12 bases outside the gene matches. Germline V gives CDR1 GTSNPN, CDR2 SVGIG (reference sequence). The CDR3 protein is CAWHRSRTSVSYNEQFF. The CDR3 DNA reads TGTGCCTGGCACCGATCGAGGACTAGCGTGTCCTACAATGAGCAGTTCTTC.

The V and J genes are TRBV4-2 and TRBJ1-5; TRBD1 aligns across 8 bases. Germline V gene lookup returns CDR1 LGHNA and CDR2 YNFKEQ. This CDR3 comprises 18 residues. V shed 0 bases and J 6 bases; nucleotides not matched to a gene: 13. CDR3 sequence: CASSQESGGLVQGQPQHF. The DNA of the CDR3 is TGTGCCAGCAGCCAAGAGTCAGGGGGCTTGGTACAAGGTCAGCCCCAGCATTTT.

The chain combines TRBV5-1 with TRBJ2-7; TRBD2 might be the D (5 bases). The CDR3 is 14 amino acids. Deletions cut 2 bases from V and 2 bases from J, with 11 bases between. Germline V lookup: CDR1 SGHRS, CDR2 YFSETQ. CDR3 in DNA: TGCGCCAGCAGCTTCCGGACTCTCGCCTACGAGCAGTACTTC. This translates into CASSFRTLAYEQYF.

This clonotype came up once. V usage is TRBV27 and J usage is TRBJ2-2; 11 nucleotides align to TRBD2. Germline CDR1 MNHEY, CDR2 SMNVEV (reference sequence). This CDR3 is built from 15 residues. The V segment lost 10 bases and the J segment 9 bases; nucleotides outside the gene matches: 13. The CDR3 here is CATGDRLAGRRELFF. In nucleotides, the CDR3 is TGTGCCACCGGGGACCGACTAGCGGGGAGGAGGGAGCTGTTTTTT.

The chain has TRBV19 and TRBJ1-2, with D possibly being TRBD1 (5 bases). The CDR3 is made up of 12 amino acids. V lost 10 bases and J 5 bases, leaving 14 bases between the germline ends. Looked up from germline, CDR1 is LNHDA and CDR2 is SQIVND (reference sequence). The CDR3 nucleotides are TGTGCCACCGTAACCCGGGGGTATGGCTACACCTTC. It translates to CATVTRGYGYTF.

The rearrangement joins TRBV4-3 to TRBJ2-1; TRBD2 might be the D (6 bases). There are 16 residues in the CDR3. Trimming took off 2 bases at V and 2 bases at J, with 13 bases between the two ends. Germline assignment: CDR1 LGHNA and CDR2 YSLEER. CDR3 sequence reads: CASSQSREVTYNEQFF. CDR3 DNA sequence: TGCGCCAGCAGCCAAAGCAGGGAGGTGACCTACAATGAGCAGTTCTTC.

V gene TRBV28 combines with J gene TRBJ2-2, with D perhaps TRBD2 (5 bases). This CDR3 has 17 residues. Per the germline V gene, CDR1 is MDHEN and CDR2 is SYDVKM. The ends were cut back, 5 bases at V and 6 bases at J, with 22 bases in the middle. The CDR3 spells CASSPPRGSFTAGELFF. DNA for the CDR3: TGTGCCAGCAGTCCTCCCCGGGGAAGCTTCACCGCCGGGGAGCTGTTTTTT.

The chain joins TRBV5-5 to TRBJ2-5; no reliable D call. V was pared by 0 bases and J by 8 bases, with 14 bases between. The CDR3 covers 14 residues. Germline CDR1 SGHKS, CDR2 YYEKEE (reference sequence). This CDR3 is CASSLDGAVGTQYF. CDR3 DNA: TGTGCCAGCAGCTTGGACGGAGCTGTGGGAACCCAGTACTTC.

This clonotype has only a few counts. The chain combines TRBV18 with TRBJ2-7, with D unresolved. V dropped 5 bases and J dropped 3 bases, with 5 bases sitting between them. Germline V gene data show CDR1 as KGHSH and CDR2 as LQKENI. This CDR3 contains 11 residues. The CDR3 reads CASSSGYEQYF. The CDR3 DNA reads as TGTGCCAGCTCATCGGGCTACGAGCAGTACTTC.

In DNA form, the CDR3 reads TGTGCCACCACCCAGGGGTTACGGACAGATACGCAGTATTTT. Amino acid sequence: CATTQGLRTDTQYF. V gene TRBV2 combines with J gene TRBJ2-3; possibly TRBD1 for D (6 bases). The CDR3 covers 14 residues. Trimming cost V 10 bases and J 3 bases, with 17 bases left between them. Germline loops: CDR1 SNHLY, CDR2 FYNNEI.

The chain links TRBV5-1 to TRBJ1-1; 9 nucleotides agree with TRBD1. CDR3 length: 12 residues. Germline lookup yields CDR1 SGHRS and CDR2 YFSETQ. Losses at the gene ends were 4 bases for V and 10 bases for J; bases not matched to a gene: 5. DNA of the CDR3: TGCGCCAGCAGCACTCTGACAGGGGGAGCTTTCTTT. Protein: CASSTLTGGAFF.

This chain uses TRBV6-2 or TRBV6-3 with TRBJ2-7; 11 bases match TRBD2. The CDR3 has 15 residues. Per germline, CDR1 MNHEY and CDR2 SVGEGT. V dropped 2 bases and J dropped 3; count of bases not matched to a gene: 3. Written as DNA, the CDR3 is TGTGCCAGCAGTTACCCGGGACTAGCGGTCTACGAGCAGTACTTC. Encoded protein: CASSYPGLAVYEQYF.

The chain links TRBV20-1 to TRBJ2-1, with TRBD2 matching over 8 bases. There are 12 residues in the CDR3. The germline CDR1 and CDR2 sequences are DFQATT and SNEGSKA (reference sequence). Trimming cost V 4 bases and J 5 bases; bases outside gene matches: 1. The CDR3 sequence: CSATLADNEQFF. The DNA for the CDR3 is TGCAGTGCTACACTAGCGGACAATGAGCAGTTCTTC.

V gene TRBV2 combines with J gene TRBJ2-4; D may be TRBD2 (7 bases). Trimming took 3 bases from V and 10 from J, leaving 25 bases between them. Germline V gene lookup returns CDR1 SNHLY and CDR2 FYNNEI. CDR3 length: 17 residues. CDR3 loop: CASSDSILGGAQWIQYF. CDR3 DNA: TGTGCCAGCAGTGATTCCATTCTGGGGGGGGCACAGTGGATTCAGTACTTC.

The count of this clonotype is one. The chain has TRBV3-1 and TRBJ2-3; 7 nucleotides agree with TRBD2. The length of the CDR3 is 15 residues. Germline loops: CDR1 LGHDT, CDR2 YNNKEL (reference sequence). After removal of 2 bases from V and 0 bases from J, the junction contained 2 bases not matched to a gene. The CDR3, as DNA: TGTGCCAGCAGCCAATCTAGCGGTAGCACAGATACGCAGTATTTT. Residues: CASSQSSGSTDTQYF.

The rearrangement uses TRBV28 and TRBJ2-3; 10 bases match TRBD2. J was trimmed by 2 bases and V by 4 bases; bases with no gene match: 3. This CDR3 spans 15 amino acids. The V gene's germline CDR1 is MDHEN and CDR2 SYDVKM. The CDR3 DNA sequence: TGTGCCAGCAGTTACGGACTAGCGGACACAGATACGCAGTATTTT. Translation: CASSYGLADTDTQYF.

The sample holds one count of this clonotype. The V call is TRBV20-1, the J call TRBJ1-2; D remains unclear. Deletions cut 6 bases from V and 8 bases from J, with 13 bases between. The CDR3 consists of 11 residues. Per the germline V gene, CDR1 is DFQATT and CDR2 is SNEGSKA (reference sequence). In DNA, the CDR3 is TGCAGTGCCCGCCGCCGGGCGGGCTACACCTTC. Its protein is CSARRRAGYTF.

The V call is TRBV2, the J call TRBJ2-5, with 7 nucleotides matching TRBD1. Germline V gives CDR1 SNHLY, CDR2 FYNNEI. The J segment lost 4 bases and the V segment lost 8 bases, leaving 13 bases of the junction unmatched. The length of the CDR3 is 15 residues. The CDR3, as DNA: TGTGCCAGCGTACCAAACAGTGGGACAGTAGAGACCCAGTACTTC. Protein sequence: CASVPNSGTVETQYF.

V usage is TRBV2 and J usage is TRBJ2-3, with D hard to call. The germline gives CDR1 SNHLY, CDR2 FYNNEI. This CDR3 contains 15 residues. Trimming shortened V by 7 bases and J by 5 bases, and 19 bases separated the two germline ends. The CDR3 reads CASTTQVTAVDTQYF. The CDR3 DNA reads TGTGCCAGCACCACACAAGTGACCGCTGTAGATACGCAGTATTTT.